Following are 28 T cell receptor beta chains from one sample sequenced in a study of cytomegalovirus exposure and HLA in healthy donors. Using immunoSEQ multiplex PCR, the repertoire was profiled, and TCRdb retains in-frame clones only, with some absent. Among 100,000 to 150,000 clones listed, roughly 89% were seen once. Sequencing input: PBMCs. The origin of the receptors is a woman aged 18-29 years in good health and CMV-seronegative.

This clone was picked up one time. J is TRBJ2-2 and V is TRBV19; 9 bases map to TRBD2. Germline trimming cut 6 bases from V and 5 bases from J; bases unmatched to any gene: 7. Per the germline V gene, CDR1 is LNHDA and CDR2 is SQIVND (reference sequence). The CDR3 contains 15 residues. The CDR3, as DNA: TGTGCCAGTAGGACAGCGGGAGGAGGTACCGGGGAGCTGTTTTTT. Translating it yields CASRTAGGGTGELFF.

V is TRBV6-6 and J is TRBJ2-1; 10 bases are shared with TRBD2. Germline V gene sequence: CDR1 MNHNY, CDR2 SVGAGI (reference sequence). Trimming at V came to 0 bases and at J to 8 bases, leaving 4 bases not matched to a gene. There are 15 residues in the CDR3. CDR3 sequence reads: CASSYSPSGGDEQFF. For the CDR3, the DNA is TGTGCCAGCAGTTACTCCCCTAGCGGGGGTGATGAGCAGTTCTTC.

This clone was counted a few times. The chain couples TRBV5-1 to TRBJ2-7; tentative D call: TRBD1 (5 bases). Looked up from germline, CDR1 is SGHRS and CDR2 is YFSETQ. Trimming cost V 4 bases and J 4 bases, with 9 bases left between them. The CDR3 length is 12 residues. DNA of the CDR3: TGCGCCAGCAGCCGACAGTCATACGAGCAGTACGTC. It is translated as CASSRQSYEQYV.

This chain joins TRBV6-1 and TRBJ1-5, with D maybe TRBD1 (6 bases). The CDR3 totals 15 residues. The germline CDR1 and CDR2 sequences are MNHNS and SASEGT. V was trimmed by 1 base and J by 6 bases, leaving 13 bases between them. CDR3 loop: CASSEVRGGAQPQHF. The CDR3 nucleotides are TGTGCCAGCAGTGAAGTACGGGGGGGGGCTCAGCCCCAGCATTTT.

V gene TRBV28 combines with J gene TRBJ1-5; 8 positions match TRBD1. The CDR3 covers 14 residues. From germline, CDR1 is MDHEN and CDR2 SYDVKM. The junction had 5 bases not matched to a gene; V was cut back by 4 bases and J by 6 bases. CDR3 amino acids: CASSSGQGSQPQHF. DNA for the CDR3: TGTGCCAGCAGTTCCGGACAGGGAAGTCAGCCCCAGCATTTT.

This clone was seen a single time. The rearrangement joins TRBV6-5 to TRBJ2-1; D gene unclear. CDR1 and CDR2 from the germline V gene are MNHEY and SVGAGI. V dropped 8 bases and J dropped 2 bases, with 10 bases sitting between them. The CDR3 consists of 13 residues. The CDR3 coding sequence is TGTGCCAGCTATTCGCCGGCCTACAATGAGCAGTTCTTC. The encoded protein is CASYSPAYNEQFF.

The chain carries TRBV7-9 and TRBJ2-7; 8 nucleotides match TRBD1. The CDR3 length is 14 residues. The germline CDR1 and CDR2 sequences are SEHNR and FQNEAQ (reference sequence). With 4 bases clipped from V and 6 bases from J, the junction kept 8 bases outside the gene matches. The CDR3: CASSSQGAMGEQYF. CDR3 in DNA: TGTGCCAGCAGCTCTCAGGGGGCCATGGGCGAGCAGTACTTC.

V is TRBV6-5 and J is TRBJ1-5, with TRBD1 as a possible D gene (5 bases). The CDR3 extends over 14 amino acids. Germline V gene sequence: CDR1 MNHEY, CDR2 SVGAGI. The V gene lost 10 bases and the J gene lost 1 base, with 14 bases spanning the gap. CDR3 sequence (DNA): TGTGCCACCCGTACGGGGGGGAGCAATCAGCCCCAGCATTTT. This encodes CATRTGGSNQPQHF.

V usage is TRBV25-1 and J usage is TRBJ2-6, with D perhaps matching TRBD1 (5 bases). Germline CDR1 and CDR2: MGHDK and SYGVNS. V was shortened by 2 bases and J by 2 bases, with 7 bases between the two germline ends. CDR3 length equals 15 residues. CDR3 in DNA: TGTGCCAGCAGTGAAGAAGGGGCTGGGGCCAACGTCCTGACTTTC. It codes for CASSEEGAGANVLTF.

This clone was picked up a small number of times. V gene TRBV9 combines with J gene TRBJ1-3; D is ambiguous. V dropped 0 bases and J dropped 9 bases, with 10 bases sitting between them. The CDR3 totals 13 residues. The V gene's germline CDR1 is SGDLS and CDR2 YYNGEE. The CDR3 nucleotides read TGTGCCAGCAGCGTAGGCCCCGAGGGCACCATATATTTT. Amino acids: CASSVGPEGTIYF. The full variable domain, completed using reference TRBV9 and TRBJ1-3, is DSGVTQTPKHLITATGQRVTLRCSPRSGDLSVYWYQQSLDQGLQFLIQYYNGEERAKGNILERFSAQQFPDLHSELNLSSLELGDSALYFCASSVGPEGTIYFGEGSWLTVV.

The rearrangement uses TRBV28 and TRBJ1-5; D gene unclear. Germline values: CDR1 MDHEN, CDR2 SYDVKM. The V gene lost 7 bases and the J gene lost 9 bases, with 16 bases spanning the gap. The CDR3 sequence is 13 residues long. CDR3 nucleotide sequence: TGTGCCAGCACCAACCATCCAGGCCGGCCCCAGCATTTT. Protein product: CASTNHPGRPQHF.

The CDR3 here is CASSTGDQPQHF. CDR3 sequence (DNA): TGTGCCAGCAGTACAGGGGATCAGCCCCAGCATTTT. This chain uses TRBV28 with TRBJ1-5; 7 nucleotides line up with TRBD1. CDR1 and CDR2 from the germline V gene are MDHEN and SYDVKM. The CDR3 spans 12 residues. Trimming took 5 bases from V and 5 from J; bases not matched to a gene: 0. The full variable domain, in which reference TRBV28 and TRBJ1-5 provide the parts outside the CDR3, is DVKVTQSSRYLVKRTGEKVFLECVQDMDHENMFWYRQDPGLGLRLIYFSYDVKMKEKGDIPEGYSVSREKKERFSLILESASTNQTSMYLCASSTGDQPQHFGDGTRLSIL.

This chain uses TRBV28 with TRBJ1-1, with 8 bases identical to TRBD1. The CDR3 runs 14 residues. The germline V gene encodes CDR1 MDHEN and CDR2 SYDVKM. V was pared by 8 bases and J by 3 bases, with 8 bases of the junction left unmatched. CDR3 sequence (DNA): TGTGCCAGCGGCGGAGGACAGGGAGACACTGAAGCTTTCTTT. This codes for CASGGGQGDTEAFF.

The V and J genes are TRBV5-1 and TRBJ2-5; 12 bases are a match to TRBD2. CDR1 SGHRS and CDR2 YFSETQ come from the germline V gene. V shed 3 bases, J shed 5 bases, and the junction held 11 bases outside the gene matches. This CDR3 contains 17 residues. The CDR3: CASSSKLAGGRAETQYF. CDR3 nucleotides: TGCGCCAGCAGCTCAAAACTAGCGGGGGGCCGGGCGGAGACCCAGTACTTC.

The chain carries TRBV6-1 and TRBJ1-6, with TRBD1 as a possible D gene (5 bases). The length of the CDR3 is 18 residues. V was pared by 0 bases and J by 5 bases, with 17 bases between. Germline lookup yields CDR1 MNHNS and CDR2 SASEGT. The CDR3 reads CASSEAFDRGRDNSPLHF. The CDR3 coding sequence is TGTGCCAGCAGTGAAGCGTTTGACCGGGGGAGGGATAATTCACCCCTCCACTTT.

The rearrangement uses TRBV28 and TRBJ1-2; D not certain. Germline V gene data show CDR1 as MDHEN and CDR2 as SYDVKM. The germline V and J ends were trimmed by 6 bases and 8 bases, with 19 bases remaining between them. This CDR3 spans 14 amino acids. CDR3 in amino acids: CASSLGFQLDGYTF. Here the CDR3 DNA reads TGTGCCAGCAGCCTAGGGTTCCAACTAGACGGCTACACCTTC.

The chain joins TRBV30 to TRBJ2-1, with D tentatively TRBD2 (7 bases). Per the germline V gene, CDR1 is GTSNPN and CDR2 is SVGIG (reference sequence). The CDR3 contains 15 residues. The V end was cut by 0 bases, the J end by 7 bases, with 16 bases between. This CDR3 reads CAWSVGGGALNEQFF. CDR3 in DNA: TGTGCCTGGAGTGTCGGTGGGGGGGCATTGAATGAGCAGTTCTTC.

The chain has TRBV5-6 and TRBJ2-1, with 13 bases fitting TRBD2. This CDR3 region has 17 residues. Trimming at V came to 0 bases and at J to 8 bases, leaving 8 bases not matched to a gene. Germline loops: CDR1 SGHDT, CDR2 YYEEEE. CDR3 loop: CASSLDDRLAGGDEQFF. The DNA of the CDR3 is TGTGCCAGCAGCTTGGATGATAGACTAGCGGGGGGCGATGAGCAGTTCTTC.

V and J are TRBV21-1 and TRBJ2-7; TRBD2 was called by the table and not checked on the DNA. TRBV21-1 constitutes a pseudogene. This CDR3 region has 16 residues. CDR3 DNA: TGTGCCAGCAGCAAAGATAAGAGGACTATCCTCTACGAGCAGTACGTC. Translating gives CASSKDKRTILYEQYV.

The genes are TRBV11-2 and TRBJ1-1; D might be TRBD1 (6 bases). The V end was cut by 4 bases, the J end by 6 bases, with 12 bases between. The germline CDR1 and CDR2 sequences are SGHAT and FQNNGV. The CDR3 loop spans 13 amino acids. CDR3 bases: TGTGCCAGCAGCTCCCGACAGGAACCTGAAGCTTTCTTT. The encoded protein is CASSSRQEPEAFF.

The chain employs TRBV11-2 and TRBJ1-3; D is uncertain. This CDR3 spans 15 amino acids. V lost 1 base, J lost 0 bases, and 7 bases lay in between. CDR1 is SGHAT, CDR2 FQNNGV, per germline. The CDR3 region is CASSLAGYSGNTIYF. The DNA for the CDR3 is TGTGCCAGCAGCTTAGCCGGGTACTCTGGAAACACCATATATTTT.

DNA for the CDR3: TGTGCCAGTGGGTTGACGGCAGGGTTGATAGATACGCAGTATTTT. Amino acid sequence: CASGLTAGLIDTQYF. The gene calls are TRBV19 and TRBJ2-3; a weak D match, TRBD1 (5 bases). V was pared by 8 bases and J by 5 bases, with 20 bases between. The CDR3 length is 15 residues. Per germline, CDR1 LNHDA and CDR2 SQIVND (reference sequence).

CDR3 coding DNA: TGTGCCAGCAGTGAGGTACTAGCGGCGGGGCCCGAGCAGTACTTC. This sequence encodes CASSEVLAAGPEQYF. The chain joins TRBV2 to TRBJ2-7; 8 bases agree with TRBD2. After removal of 3 bases from V and 6 bases from J, the junction contained 10 bases not matched to a gene. This CDR3 comprises 15 residues. From germline, CDR1 is SNHLY and CDR2 FYNNEI.

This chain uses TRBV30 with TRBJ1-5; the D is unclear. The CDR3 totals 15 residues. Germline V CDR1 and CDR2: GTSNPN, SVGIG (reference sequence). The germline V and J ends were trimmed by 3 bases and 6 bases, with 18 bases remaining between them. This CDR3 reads CAWSPHEGHGQPQHF. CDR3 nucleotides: TGTGCCTGGAGCCCGCATGAGGGCCATGGTCAGCCCCAGCATTTT.

The CDR3 nucleotides read TGCGCCAGCGGGGAGGGAGGCAATCAGCCCCAGCATTTT. Its translation is CASGEGGNQPQHF. The chain carries TRBV10-1 and TRBJ1-5; no clear D gene. CDR3 size: 13 residues. V lost 8 bases and J 2 bases, leaving 10 bases between the germline ends. Germline V CDR1 and CDR2: WNHNN, SYGVQD (reference sequence).

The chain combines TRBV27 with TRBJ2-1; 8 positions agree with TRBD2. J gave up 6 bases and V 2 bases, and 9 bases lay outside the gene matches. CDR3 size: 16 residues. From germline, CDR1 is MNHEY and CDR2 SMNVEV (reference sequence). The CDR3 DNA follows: TGTGCCAGCAGTTTAACCCCGGGACTAGGGGTCAATGAGCAGTTCTTC. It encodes CASSLTPGLGVNEQFF.

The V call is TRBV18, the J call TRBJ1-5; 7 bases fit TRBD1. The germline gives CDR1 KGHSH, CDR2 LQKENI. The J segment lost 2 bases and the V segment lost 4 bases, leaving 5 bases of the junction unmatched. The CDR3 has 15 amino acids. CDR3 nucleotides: TGTGCCAGCTCACGAGGGGGCGACGGCAATCAGCCCCAGCATTTT. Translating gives CASSRGGDGNQPQHF.

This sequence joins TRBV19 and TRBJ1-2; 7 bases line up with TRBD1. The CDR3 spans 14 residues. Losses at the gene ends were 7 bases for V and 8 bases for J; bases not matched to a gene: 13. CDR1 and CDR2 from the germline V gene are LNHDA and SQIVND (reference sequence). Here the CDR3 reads CASIPRGQTRGYTF. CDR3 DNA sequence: TGTGCCAGTATTCCCCGGGGACAGACTCGAGGCTACACCTTC. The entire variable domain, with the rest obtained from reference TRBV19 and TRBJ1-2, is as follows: DGGITQSPKYLFRKEGQNVTLSCEQNLNHDAMYWYRQDPGQGLRLIYYSQIVNDFQKGDIAEGYSVSREKKESFPLTVTSAQKNPTAFYLCASIPRGQTRGYTFGSGTRLTVV.